This is a list of T cell receptor beta chains from one sample in a study of blood T cell repertoires in COVID-19. Using immunoSEQ multiplex PCR, the repertoire was profiled, and TCRdb retains in-frame clones only, with some absent. The table includes 65,000 to 90,000 clones, roughly 82% detected once. Sequenced material: peripheral blood. These TCRs come from a man in his forties or fifties with active COVID-19. CDR3s include the opening cysteine and the closing phenylalanine or tryptophan. D genes are given only for firm matches. The listing skips clone size in some rows; elsewhere it reads once, few, many or a size class.

size	D	V	J	DNA	CDR3
many	TRBD2	TRBV5-4	TRBJ2-1	TGTGCCAGCAGCTCTCTGGCGGGAGGGTACAATGAGCAGTTCTTC	CASSSLAGGYNEQFF
-	TRBD2	TRBV6-4	TRBJ2-1	TGTGCCAGCAGCGATGTAGCGGGAGTCTCGGCGTACGGTGAGCAGTTCTTC	CASSDVAGVSAYGEQFF
-	TRBD1	TRBV29-1	TRBJ1-1	TGCAGCGTCTCAGGGGGGCAGCTGAACACTGAAGCTTTCTTT	CSVSGGQLNTEAFF
-	-	TRBV30	TRBJ2-3	TGTGCCTGCCAAAAGGGGGGGCGAAAAGATACGCAGTATTTT	CACQKGGRKDTQYF
-	-	TRBV7-9	TRBJ2-7	TGTGCCAGCACCTTAAACTTAGCAACCTACGAGCAGTACTTC	CASTLNLATYEQYF
-	TRBD2	TRBV3-1/TRBV3-2	TRBJ2-1	TGTGCCAGCAGCCGAAACCTAGCGGGAGCCTCAAATGAGCAGTTCTTC	CASSRNLAGASNEQFF
-	TRBD1	TRBV9	TRBJ1-3	TGTGCCAGCAGCACCGGACAGGGGGCGTCTGGAAACACCATATATTTT	CASSTGQGASGNTIYF
few	TRBD1	TRBV6-1	TRBJ1-2	TGTGCCAGCAGTGAAGCGGTAGGACAGGGAGCGAACTATGGCTACACCTTC	CASSEAVGQGANYGYTF
once	-	TRBV24-1	TRBJ2-7	TGTGCCACCAGTGTAACAGTTCCCCTCATCCTCGAAAACGAGCAGTACTTC	CATSVTVPLILENEQYF
-	-	TRBV27	TRBJ2-2	TGTGCCAGCAGTCCCTACAGGGAGAACACCGGGGAGCTGTTTTTT	CASSPYRENTGELFF
-	-	TRBV21-1	TRBJ2-7	TGTGCCGGAACAGGGGCCTACGAGCAGTACTTC	CAGTGAYEQYF
-	-	TRBV7-2	TRBJ2-1	TGTGCCAGCAATACCGGGAGCGGCTCCTACAATGAGCAGTTCTTC	CASNTGSGSYNEQFF
-	-	TRBV5-8	TRBJ2-2	TGTGCCAGCAGTTCACCCGAGTCTGCGCCCGGGGAGCTGTTTTTT	CASSSPESAPGELFF
-	TRBD1	TRBV27	TRBJ1-1	TGTGCCGCCTTACCCAGGGGGCCGGTCGACACTGAAGCTTTCTTT	CAALPRGPVDTEAFF
-	-	TRBV19	TRBJ1-2	TGTGCCAGTAGTATCCTGGACAGCAGCAACTATGGCTACACCTTC	CASSILDSSNYGYTF
-	-	TRBV10-3	TRBJ1-2	TGTGCCATCAGTGACCATCCCTATGGCTACACCTTC	CAISDHPYGYTF
few	TRBD1	TRBV19	TRBJ1-1	TGTGCCAGTAGTATATCGGGGTTCGGGGACAGCCGGGGAGCTTTCTTT	CASSISGFGDSRGAFF